Here is one T cell receptor (beta chain) with its context. The record originates from a study of Ad26.COV2.S vaccination and SARS-CoV-2 variants. Treatment described: over 15 received Ad26.COV2.S at low or high dose, single or two shots; several received placebo; per-sample allocation not given. Samples analyzed were those drawn on day 63 after the first vaccine or placebo injection. Assay used: immunoSEQ multiplex PCR; TCRdb lists only in-frame clones, some missing. Among about 390,000 clones, approximately 91% were seen once, and the ten largest hold approximately 3.7%. The CDR3 spans 11 residues. With V trimmed by 5 bases and J by 15 bases, 6 bases remained unmatched. Germline-derived CDR1 and CDR2 are SGHVS and FQNEAQ.

The source is a person aged 18 to 59 who received the Ad26.COV2.S COVID-19 vaccine or a placebo. Sequenced material: peripheral blood, taken in a trial of Ad26.COV2.S vaccine versus placebo. The gene calls are TRBV7-8 and TRBJ2-1, with 8 bases that match TRBD1. CDR3 bases: TGTGCCAGCAGCCCAGGACAGGGTTGGTTCTTC. Its translation is CASSPGQGWFF.